The 7 T cell receptor beta chains given below trace back to one sample, sequenced in a study of radiotherapy plus CTLA-4 blockade in lung cancer listed by TCRdb under 2018. Libraries came from the immunoSEQ multiplex PCR assay. Imported from immuneACCESS, the table was reduced by TCRdb to in-frame sequences with V and J called. These copies leave out some clones; in studies compared against another copy, an unresolved V gene accounts for under half, and the cause of the remainder is not known. This sample comprises around 130,000 clones, just under 90% of them detected only once. The ten biggest clones cover roughly 6.9% of the sample. Sequencing used peripheral blood, obtained from a patient treated with radiotherapy plus ipilimumab. The receptor set was obtained from a human donor with non-small cell lung cancer that progressed on radiotherapy plus ipilimumab.

The sample holds one count of this clone. V is TRBV21-1 and J is TRBJ1-4. TRBV21-1 is reported as a pseudogene. The CDR3 loop spans 12 amino acids. The CDR3 sequence is CASSKGGEKLFF. In DNA form, the CDR3 reads TGTGCCAGCAGCAAAGGAGGGGAAAAACTGTTTTTT.

This rearrangement joins TRBV25-1 to TRBJ2-7; TRBD1 matches at 9 bases. V shed 6 bases and J 2 bases; nucleotides not matched to a gene: 2. Germline CDR1 MGHDK, CDR2 SYGVNS. The CDR3 length is 13 residues. The CDR3 sequence: CASRQGAAYEQYF. The CDR3 DNA sequence: TGTGCCAGCAGACAGGGGGCCGCCTACGAGCAGTACTTC.

V usage is TRBV5-3 and J usage is TRBJ1-5, with D tentatively TRBD1 (6 bases). TRBV5-3 is an open reading frame, and its role is uncertain. The CDR3 has 19 amino acids. V was shortened by 0 bases and J by 0 bases, with 19 bases between the two germline ends. CDR3 in amino acids: CARSLVGGRGNHSNQPQHF. CDR3 nucleotide sequence: TGTGCCAGAAGCTTGGTAGGCGGCAGGGGAAATCATAGCAATCAGCCCCAGCATTTT.

This chain links TRBV2 with TRBJ1-3; D unresolved. Trimming took off 5 bases at V and 2 bases at J, with 13 bases between the two ends. The V gene's germline CDR1 is SNHLY and CDR2 FYNNEI. The CDR3 runs 15 residues. The CDR3 DNA sequence: TGTGCCAGCAGTCCCGACGGAGGACCTGGAAACACCATATATTTT. Translated, it gives CASSPDGGPGNTIYF.

The chain joins TRBV19 to TRBJ2-1, with unresolved D. The V gene's germline CDR1 is LNHDA and CDR2 SQIVND (reference sequence). With 0 bases removed from V and 6 bases from J, the gap between germline ends came to 9 bases. This CDR3 spans 14 amino acids. The CDR3 nucleotides read TGTGCCAGTAGTATAGAGGGGTGGAGCAATGAGCAGTTCTTC. Amino acid sequence: CASSIEGWSNEQFF.

The CDR3 nucleotides read TGCGCCAGCAGCTCGCGCGGCCACTATGGCTACACCTTC. Translating gives CASSSRGHYGYTF. The chain recombines TRBV5-1 with TRBJ1-2; D remains ambiguous. Looked up from germline, CDR1 is SGHRS and CDR2 is YFSETQ. V lost 3 bases and J 3 bases, leaving 9 bases between the germline ends. This CDR3 has 13 amino acids.

The chain carries TRBV29-1 and TRBJ2-2; D may be TRBD1 or TRBD2 (5 bases each). The CDR3 covers 14 residues. The germline V gene has CDR1 SQVTM and CDR2 ANQGSEA. Deletions cut 4 bases from V and 7 bases from J, with 16 bases between. The CDR3 sequence is CSVGFSGTVGELFF. The CDR3 DNA reads TGCAGCGTTGGTTTCTCGGGGACGGTCGGGGAGCTGTTTTTT.